Given below is one T cell receptor (beta chain) in context. This sample stems from a study of shared clonotypes between healthy human individuals. Clones were read by immunoSEQ multiplex PCR, and TCRdb kept only the in-frame ones, dropping some. The table has 850,000 to 1,100,000 clones, 77% seen once. Trimming stripped 5 bases from V and 5 bases from J, with 6 bases between. The CDR3 totals 11 residues. The germline gives CDR1 MGHDK, CDR2 SYGVNS. The receptor's source is a man aged 18 to 29 in good health. Some clones in this sample may be carry-over from other donors' samples. Material: memory CD4+ T cells from PBMCs. Subset given: CD45RA-negative fraction. The J gene is TRBJ2-5, the V gene TRBV25-1; D is unresolved. The CDR3 DNA reads TGTGCCAGCAGTAAAGGGGAGACCCAGTACTTC. It codes for CASSKGETQYF.